These T cell receptor beta chains were read from a single sample in a study of patients and donors after allogeneic stem cell transplantation. MiXCR was run by TCRdb on the RT-PCR reads, yielding one entry per CDR3 protein. The sample has about a million distinct CDR3 sequences, 15% to 20% seen once; the top ten hold 5% to 6.5%. Sequencing was carried out using blood, either unsorted or a sorted T cell fraction (not recorded which). The source of these receptors is a human donor who was either an allogeneic HSCT recipient or a stem cell or donor lymphocyte infusion donor (not recorded which). It is not recorded whose cells these are; they may come from a transplant donor. The CDR3 runs from the conserved cysteine through the conserved F or W. D genes are given only for firm matches. Clone size appears in some rows only: once, few, many, or a class for an expanded clone.

>.|TRBJ1-1|.|TRBV15
CATSRDQWQIEAFF
TGTGCCACCAGCAGAGATCAGTGGCAGATTGAAGCTTTCTTT
>.|TRBJ2-2|TRBD1|TRBV20-1
CSARGSAGGIVTGELFF
TGCAGTGCTAGAGGGTCCGCAGGGGGCATAGTTACCGGGGAGCTGTTTTTT
>many|TRBJ2-7|.|TRBV20-1
CSARVRIYEQYF
TGCAGTGCTAGAGTTCGGATATACGAGCAGTACTTC
>few|TRBJ1-1|TRBD1|TRBV5-1
CASSPITGVPEAFF
TGCGCCAGCAGTCCTATCACAGGGGTCCCTGAAGCTTTCTTT
>.|TRBJ2-7|.|TRBV7-2
CASSFKAAYEQYF
TGTGCCAGCAGCTTTAAAGCTGCCTACGAGCAGTACTTC
>few|TRBJ2-3|TRBD2|TRBV29-1
CSVVAGGPTTQYF
TGCAGCGTTGTAGCGGGGGGTCCAACGACGCAGTATTTT
>.|TRBJ2-7|.|TRBV15
CATSSEGGTYEQYF
TGTGCCACCAGCTCCGAAGGAGGGACCTACGAGCAGTACTTC
>.|TRBJ2-1|TRBD1|TRBV6-1
CASRTGTGDKNEQFF
TGTGCCAGCCGGACCGGGACAGGGGATAAGAATGAGCAGTTCTTC
>.|TRBJ2-7|TRBD2|TRBV4-2
CASSQELAGASNYEQYF
TGTGCCAGCAGCCAAGAACTAGCGGGGGCCTCGAACTACGAGCAGTACTTC
>few|TRBJ1-2|.|TRBV12-3/TRBV12-4
CASTPSRRDYGYTF
TGTGCCAGCACCCCGTCTCGAAGGGACTATGGCTACACCTTC
>.|TRBJ2-3|.|TRBV30
CAWSVQGGLSDTQYF
TGTGCCTGGAGTGTACAGGGAGGGCTCTCAGATACGCAGTATTTT
>.|TRBJ1-1|.|TRBV4-1
CASSQSATENTEAFF
TGCGCCAGCAGCCAATCGGCCACCGAGAACACTGAAGCTTTCTTT
>few|TRBJ1-4|.|TRBV20-1
CSAMPSGEKLFF
TGCAGTGCTATGCCATCGGGTGAAAAACTGTTTTTT
>.|TRBJ2-5|.|TRBV20-1
CSAQVRDHHQTQYF
TGCAGTGCTCAAGTCCGGGACCACCATCAGACCCAGTACTTC
>few|TRBJ1-1|.|TRBV27
CASSFRQDNTEAFF
TGTGCCAGCAGTTTTAGACAGGACAACACTGAAGCTTTCTTT
>.|TRBJ2-7|TRBD1|TRBV4-1
CASSYLTGGVYEQYF
TGCGCCAGCAGCTATCTTACAGGGGGCGTCTACGAGCAGTACTTC
>.|TRBJ2-4|.|TRBV29-1
CGYLAKNIQYF
TGCGGCTACCTAGCCAAAAACATTCAGTACTTC
>.|TRBJ1-1|.|TRBV7-6
CASSLGKGNTEAFF
TGTGCCAGCAGCTTAGGGAAGGGGAACACTGAAGCTTTCTTT
>.|TRBJ2-5|.|TRBV24-1
CATSGGLVETQYF
TGTGCCACCAGTGGAGGGTTGGTAGAGACCCAGTACTTC
>.|TRBJ1-3|.|TRBV12-3/TRBV12-4
CASWPLEENTIYF
TGTGCCAGCTGGCCCCTAGAAGAAAACACCATATATTTT
>few|TRBJ2-3|TRBD2|TRBV5-1
CASTVLAGGPSDTQYF
TGCGCCAGCACCGTATTAGCGGGAGGGCCGTCAGATACGCAGTATTTT
>.|TRBJ2-1|.|TRBV15
CATSRDYGYNEQFF
TGTGCCACCAGCAGAGATTATGGGTACAATGAGCAGTTCTTC
>few|TRBJ1-4|.|TRBV4-3
CASSQGTGLKLFF
TGCGCCAGCAGCCAGGGAACAGGGCTTAAACTGTTTTTT
>.|TRBJ2-4|TRBD2|TRBV7-8
CASSLAAGAVAKNIQYF
TGTGCCAGCAGCTTGGCAGCGGGAGCCGTCGCCAAAAACATTCAGTACTTC
>few|TRBJ2-5|TRBD1|TRBV20-1
CSARDRGPETQYF
TGCAGTGCTAGAGACAGGGGGCCCGAGACCCAGTACTTC
>few|TRBJ2-7|TRBD1|TRBV4-2
CASSRDRVTGSYEQYF
TGTGCCAGCAGCCGAGACAGGGTGACCGGCTCCTACGAGCAGTACTTC
>few|TRBJ2-1|TRBD2|TRBV6-1
CASRRGGYNEQFF
TGTGCCAGCCGCCGGGGGGGCTACAATGAGCAGTTCTTC
>few|TRBJ2-2|.|TRBV20-1
CSARGRGGTGELFF
TGCAGTGCTAGAGGCAGGGGTGGCACCGGGGAGCTGTTTTTT
>.|TRBJ1-6|.|TRBV12-2
CASRLGDSPLHF
TGTGCAAGTCGCTTAGGGGATTCACCCCTCCACTTT
>.|TRBJ2-3|.|TRBV12-3/TRBV12-4
CASTPPGGTDTQYF
TGTGCCAGCACGCCACCGGGTGGAACAGATACGCAGTATTTT
>.|TRBJ2-3|TRBD2|TRBV4-2
CASSHLRPLAGGSGTDTQYF
TGTGCCAGCAGCCACCTACGCCCACTAGCGGGAGGGTCGGGCACAGATACGCAGTATTTT
>.|TRBJ2-1|TRBD2|TRBV11-2
CASSSPGLGTFYNEQFF
TGTGCCAGCAGCTCACCAGGACTAGGCACTTTCTACAATGAGCAGTTCTTC
>.|TRBJ1-2|.|TRBV12-3/TRBV12-4
CASSSTRKGTGYTF
TGTGCCAGCAGTTCCACCCGTAAGGGTACTGGCTACACCTTC
>.|TRBJ2-2|.|TRBV7-9
CASSLARTVNTGELFF
TGTGCCAGCAGCTTAGCTCGGACAGTGAACACCGGGGAGCTGTTTTTT
>.|TRBJ1-6|.|TRBV12-3/TRBV12-4
CASSPGPRVSPLHF
TGTGCCAGCAGCCCCGGGCCCAGGGTGTCACCCCTCCACTTT
>few|TRBJ2-1|.|TRBV12-3/TRBV12-4
CASNFGSDEQFF
TGTGCCAGCAACTTCGGTTCCGATGAGCAGTTCTTC
>.|TRBJ2-3|.|TRBV6-5
CASSEGPDTQYF
TGTGCCAGCAGTGAGGGTCCAGATACGCAGTATTTT
>few|TRBJ1-5|.|TRBV6-1
CASSEWRGGGNQPQHF
TGTGCCAGCAGTGAATGGCGGGGAGGCGGCAATCAGCCCCAGCATTTT
>.|TRBJ2-3|.|TRBV24-1
CATRFADTQYF
TGTGCCACCAGATTCGCAGATACGCAGTATTTT
>.|TRBJ1-6|.|TRBV4-1
CASSQPTLTSYNSPLHF
TGCGCCAGCAGCCAACCAACGCTGACATCCTATAATTCACCCCTCCACTTT
>once|TRBJ2-6|.|TRBV20-1
CSPWGDGGANVLTF
TGCAGCCCCTGGGGGGATGGTGGGGCCAACGTCCTGACTTTC
>.|TRBJ1-1|.|TRBV27
CASQVWGGTEAFF
TGTGCCAGTCAGGTTTGGGGAGGCACTGAAGCTTTCTTT
>once|TRBJ2-7|TRBD2|TRBV2
CASSQEQGLVKRYF
TGTGCCAGCAGTCAAGAGCAGGGACTAGTGAAGAGGTACTTC
>.|TRBJ1-1|TRBD1|TRBV4-2
CASSQDSNRGVMNTEAFF
TGTGCCAGCAGCCAAGATAGTAACAGGGGAGTCATGAACACTGAAGCTTTCTTT
>many|TRBJ2-7|.|TRBV6-2/TRBV6-3
CASSQNYEQYF
TGTGCCAGCAGTCAAAACTACGAGCAGTACTTC
>few|TRBJ1-1|.|TRBV5-1
CASSLTDPRTDEAFF
TGCGCCAGCAGCTTGACGGACCCTCGGACGGACGAAGCTTTCTTT
>many|TRBJ2-1|.|TRBV7-9
CASSPRGSSYNEQFF
TGTGCCAGCAGCCCGAGGGGAAGCTCCTACAATGAGCAGTTCTTC
>few|TRBJ1-1|TRBD1|TRBV5-1
CASSYGTGGMNTEAFF
TGCGCCAGCAGCTATGGGACAGGGGGCATGAACACTGAAGCTTTCTTT
>many|TRBJ1-2|.|TRBV12-3/TRBV12-4
CASSQENYGYTF
TGTGCCAGCAGTCAGGAGAACTATGGCTACACCTTC
>few|TRBJ2-3|TRBD2|TRBV30
CAWSVRLAVDTQYF
TGTGCCTGGAGTGTACGACTAGCGGTGGATACGCAGTATTTT
>few|TRBJ2-7|.|TRBV7-8
CASSVDTGTHTEQYF
TGTGCCAGCAGCGTAGACACCGGGACTCATACCGAGCAGTACTTC
>.|TRBJ2-7|.|TRBV5-1
CASSVSGSAYEQYF
TGCGCCAGCAGCGTTAGCGGCAGTGCCTACGAGCAGTACTTC